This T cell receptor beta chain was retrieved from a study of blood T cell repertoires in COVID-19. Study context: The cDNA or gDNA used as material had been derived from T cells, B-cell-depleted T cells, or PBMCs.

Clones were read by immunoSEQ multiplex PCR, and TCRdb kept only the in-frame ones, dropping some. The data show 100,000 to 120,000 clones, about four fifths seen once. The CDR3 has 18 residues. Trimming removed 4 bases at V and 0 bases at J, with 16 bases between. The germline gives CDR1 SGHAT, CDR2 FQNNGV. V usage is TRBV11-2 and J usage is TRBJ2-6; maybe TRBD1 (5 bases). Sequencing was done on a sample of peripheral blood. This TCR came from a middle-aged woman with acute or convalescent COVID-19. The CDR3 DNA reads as TGTGCCAGCAGCTCCGGACGAGGACACCTCTCTGGGGCCAACGTCCTGACTTTC. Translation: CASSSGRGHLSGANVLTF.